The present TCR beta chain was sequenced within a study of CD8+CD57+ T cells in acquired aplastic anemia. Overall study context: Isolated CD4+ and CD8+ cells, once sorted, yielded DNA averaging around 3 ug.

Trimming removed 6 bases from V and 0 bases from J, with 15 bases in between. This CDR3 contains 15 residues. Germline CDR1 and CDR2: MGHDK and SYGVNS. The use of genomic DNA as template underpinned the TCR beta VDJ and CDR3 profiling. A single record per CDR3 protein comes from TCRdb applying MiXCR to the reads. Among 200,000 or so distinct CDR3 sequences listed, about half were seen once. Sequencing was done on patients that had shown CD8+CD57+ cell expansion by flow cytometry. Every patient had severe acquired aplastic anemia. No patient had been given any therapy when blood was sampled. The clonotype originates from a human donor with aplastic anemia. The chain employs TRBV25-1 and TRBJ2-7; the D gene could be TRBD1 or TRBD2 (6 bases each). Sample: sorted CD4+, CD8+, or CD8+CD57+ T cells (not recorded which) from PBMCs. The DNA for the CDR3 is TGTGCCAGCAGAGAGGGCAGGGGAGGCTCCTACGAGCAGTACTTC. The encoded protein is CASREGRGGSYEQYF.